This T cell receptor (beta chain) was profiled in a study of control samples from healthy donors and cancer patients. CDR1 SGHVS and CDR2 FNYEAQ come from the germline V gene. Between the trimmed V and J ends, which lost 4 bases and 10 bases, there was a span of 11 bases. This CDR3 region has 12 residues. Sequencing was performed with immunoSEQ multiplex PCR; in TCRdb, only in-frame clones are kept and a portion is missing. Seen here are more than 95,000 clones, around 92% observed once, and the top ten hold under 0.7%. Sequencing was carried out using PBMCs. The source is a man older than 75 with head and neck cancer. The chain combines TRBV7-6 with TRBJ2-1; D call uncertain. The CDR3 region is CASSSTTPEQFF. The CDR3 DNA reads TGTGCCAGCAGCTCGACAACGCCCGAGCAGTTCTTC.